These 20 T cell receptor beta chains share one sample of origin, sequenced in a study of monozygotic twins with cystic fibrosis. Repertoires were generated with immunoSEQ multiplex PCR, while TCRdb's copy carries only in-frame clones and drops some. This sample has about 20,000 clones, with around 96% found just once. Sequenced: blood. All receptors derive from a girl aged 2 to 10 with cystic fibrosis.

The chain recombines TRBV13 with TRBJ1-1; D gene ambiguous. V was cut by 1 base and J by 0 bases, with 3 bases left in between. The CDR3 is 13 residues long. Germline loops: CDR1 PRHDT, CDR2 FYEKMQ (reference sequence). The CDR3 is CASSLAMNTEAFF. Written as DNA, the CDR3 is TGTGCCAGCAGCTTAGCTATGAACACTGAAGCTTTCTTT.

The chain carries TRBV10-3 and TRBJ1-2, with 10 bases matching TRBD1. The trim removed 2 bases at V and 4 bases at J, leaving 4 bases unmatched. Per the germline V gene, CDR1 is ENHRY and CDR2 is SYGVKD. The CDR3 sequence is 15 residues long. The CDR3 DNA follows: TGTGCCATCAGTGAGCCGGGACAGGGGATCTATGGCTACACCTTC. Protein: CAISEPGQGIYGYTF.

The chain couples TRBV15 to TRBJ1-3; no definite D call. The ends were cut back, 0 bases at V and 0 bases at J, with 6 bases in the middle. The CDR3 has 15 residues. Germline assignment: CDR1 LNHNV and CDR2 YYDKDF (reference sequence). The CDR3 spells CATSRDLGSGNTIYF. The CDR3 nucleotides are TGTGCCACCAGCAGAGATTTGGGCTCTGGAAACACCATATATTTT.

The V and J genes are TRBV11-2 and TRBJ2-1; the match to TRBD2 covers 7 bases. This CDR3 spans 14 amino acids. Trimming cost V 8 bases and J 7 bases; bases outside gene matches: 11. Germline CDR1 is SGHAT and CDR2 is FQNNGV. The CDR3 is CASDRGWRGNEQFF. The CDR3, as DNA: TGTGCCAGCGACCGCGGGTGGCGGGGGAATGAGCAGTTCTTC.

The chain recombines TRBV18 with TRBJ1-2; D remains ambiguous. V gave up 0 bases and J gave up 4 bases, with 15 bases separating them. CDR3 size: 16 residues. CDR1 and CDR2 (germline): KGHSH, LQKENI. CDR3 nucleotide sequence: TGTGCCAGCTCACCACCGGCTTTATCAGGCTCCTATGGCTACACCTTC. Translating it yields CASSPPALSGSYGYTF.

The chain recombines TRBV6-5 with TRBJ2-7; weak D call: TRBD2 (7 bases). The length of the CDR3 is 15 residues. Germline CDR1 is MNHEY and CDR2 is SVGAGI. Trimming left V 2 bases short and J 4 bases short, with 15 bases between. The CDR3 here is CASSYVAGEGYEQYF. Here the CDR3 DNA reads TGTGCCAGCAGTTACGTGGCAGGGGAGGGTTACGAGCAGTACTTC.

The chain combines TRBV7-9 with TRBJ1-1; D is uncertain. Germline V lookup: CDR1 SEHNR, CDR2 FQNEAQ (reference sequence). The CDR3 runs to 12 residues. Trimming shortened V by 8 bases and J by 4 bases, and 11 bases separated the two germline ends. DNA for the CDR3: TGTGCCAGCTCCTCTGGGAGCACTGAAGCTTTCTTT. This sequence encodes CASSSGSTEAFF.

The chain carries TRBV27 and TRBJ1-4; D gene unclear. The CDR3 length is 17 residues. The germline V and J ends were trimmed by 6 bases and 0 bases, with 17 bases remaining between them. Germline V gives CDR1 MNHEY, CDR2 SMNVEV (reference sequence). The CDR3 nucleotides read TGTGCCAGCAGACAAATTCCCCCCGGAGCAACTAATGAAAAACTGTTTTTT. Translation: CASRQIPPGATNEKLFF.

This sequence joins TRBV10-3 and TRBJ2-2; 11 bases are shared with TRBD1. The CDR3 sequence is 15 residues long. Per germline, CDR1 ENHRY and CDR2 SYGVKD. J was trimmed by 4 bases and V by 7 bases; bases with no gene match: 5. In DNA, the CDR3 is TGTGCCATCAATGGACAGGGGGCGGGCACCGGGGAGCTGTTTTTT. This gives the protein CAINGQGAGTGELFF.

The genes are TRBV14 and TRBJ1-1; TRBD1 matches at 8 bases. CDR3 size: 16 residues. Trimming removed 4 bases from V and 4 bases from J; junction bases left unmatched: 11. Germline CDR1 is SGHDN and CDR2 is FVKESK. In DNA, the CDR3 is TGTGCCAGCAGCCGATTGGGAACCGGACAGGGCACTGAAGCTTTCTTT. The encoded protein is CASSRLGTGQGTEAFF.

V usage is TRBV10-1 and J usage is TRBJ1-1; D ambiguous. The germline CDR1 and CDR2 sequences are WNHNN and SYGVQD (reference sequence). The CDR3 is 13 amino acids. Trimming removed 3 bases at V and 4 bases at J, with 9 bases between. The CDR3 DNA reads as TGCGCCAGCAGTGACACGGGGAGCACTGAAGCTTTCTTT. This gives the protein CASSDTGSTEAFF.

This sequence joins TRBV5-1 and TRBJ1-2; the D is unclear. Germline CDR1 is SGHRS and CDR2 is YFSETQ. Trimming removed 0 bases from V and 2 bases from J, with 8 bases in between. The CDR3 loop spans 14 amino acids. The chain's CDR3 is CASSLGTENYGYTF. The CDR3, as DNA: TGCGCCAGCAGCTTGGGAACAGAGAACTATGGCTACACCTTC.

This clone has just one count. The chain links TRBV19 to TRBJ2-1; weak D call: TRBD1 (6 bases). This CDR3 is built from 15 residues. The ends were cut back, 3 bases at V and 2 bases at J, with 11 bases in the middle. The germline V gene has CDR1 LNHDA and CDR2 SQIVND (reference sequence). CDR3 region: CASSIGGQPYNEQFF. The DNA for the CDR3 is TGTGCCAGTAGTATTGGAGGACAGCCCTACAATGAGCAGTTCTTC. The variable domain in full, with the rest retrieved from reference TRBV19 and TRBJ2-1, is DGGITQSPKYLFRKEGQNVTLSCEQNLNHDAMYWYRQDPGQGLRLIYYSQIVNDFQKGDIAEGYSVSREKKESFPLTVTSAQKNPTAFYLCASSIGGQPYNEQFFGPGTRLTVL.

This sequence joins TRBV4-3 and TRBJ1-6; no clear D. Germline V lookup: CDR1 LGHNA, CDR2 YSLEER. V gave up 3 bases and J gave up 8 bases, with 11 bases separating them. This CDR3 comprises 14 residues. The CDR3 DNA reads TGCGCCAGCAGCCACCTAGGGATTCATTCACCCCTCCACTTT. Translated, it gives CASSHLGIHSPLHF.

The V gene is TRBV20-1, the J gene TRBJ1-2; D perhaps matches TRBD1 (6 bases). Trimming left V 6 bases short and J 7 bases short, with 12 bases between. CDR3 length: 11 amino acids. CDR1 and CDR2 (germline): DFQATT, SNEGSKA (reference sequence). CDR3 in DNA: TGCAGTGCCCCTAGGGGGAGTGGCTACACCTTC. Translated: CSAPRGSGYTF.

As concerns this clone: An end of the junction differs from the germline gene, which may be a read error. The V call is TRBV29-1, the J call TRBJ1-2, with D hard to call. The germline V gene encodes CDR1 SQVTM and CDR2 ANQGSEA. This CDR3 contains 13 residues. In DNA, the CDR3 is TGCAGCGCTGAACTTCTTGATAACTATGGCTACACCTTC. Protein product: CSAELLDNYGYTF.

The rearrangement links TRBV28 to TRBJ1-2; D unclear. The germline V and J ends were trimmed by 8 bases and 2 bases, with 9 bases remaining between them. The CDR3 consists of 12 residues. The germline CDR1 and CDR2 sequences are MDHEN and SYDVKM. As DNA, the CDR3 is TGTGCCAGCTCTCCTTTAAACTATGGCTACACCTTC. Translation: CASSPLNYGYTF.

J is TRBJ1-1 and V is TRBV29-1; TRBD1 matches 7 bases. This CDR3 is 15 amino acids long. The germline V gene has CDR1 SQVTM and CDR2 ANQGSEA. J was trimmed by 10 bases and V by 2 bases; bases with no gene match: 16. Here the CDR3 DNA reads TGCAGCGTTGAAAATCGTGGCGTAGGGGGCCGTGGAGCTTTCTTT. Amino acids: CSVENRGVGGRGAFF.

V is TRBV10-1 and J is TRBJ2-5; D is unresolved. The CDR3 runs 14 residues. V dropped 2 bases and J dropped 2 bases, with 9 bases sitting between them. The germline CDR1 and CDR2 sequences are WNHNN and SYGVQD (reference sequence). The CDR3 bases are TGCGCCAGCAGTGAGCTCCGGCAGCAAGAGACCCAGTACTTC. Its translation: CASSELRQQETQYF.

This clone appeared a single time. The V gene is TRBV6-5, the J gene TRBJ2-5; TRBD2 matches at 11 bases. CDR1 and CDR2 (germline): MNHEY, SVGAGI. The trim removed 6 bases at V and 4 bases at J, leaving 4 bases unmatched. The length of the CDR3 is 14 residues. CDR3 residues: CASSQGTSGETQYF. For the CDR3, the DNA is TGTGCCAGCAGCCAAGGGACTAGCGGAGAGACCCAGTACTTC.